The present entry profiles one TCR beta chain with its context. Its specificity is unknown. The data are from a study of T cells after posttransplantation cyclophosphamide. Notes on the study in general: Donor-recipient repertoire similarity was low at 1-2 months, rising over year one. Tissue-infiltrating T cells from skin or gut overlapped little with blood T cells.

Produced via immunoSEQ multiplex PCR; TCRdb's table is partial and in-frame only. The sample shows some 6,900 clones, about 92% of them seen only once. Busulfan-fludarabine conditioning, marrow transplant, and cyclophosphamide on days +3 and +4 were administered. The sample here was PBMCs, taken 1404 days after allogeneic stem cell transplant with posttransplant cyclophosphamide. The clonotype was recovered from a female patient in her fifties or sixties who received an allogeneic stem cell transplant from a related donor, was CMV-positive, and had no GVHD. Among the T cells, some may be from the graft donor.

The CDR3 DNA follows: TGTGCCAGCTCACCCAGACTAGCGGGACCCTCCTCCTACAATGAGCAGTTCTTC. This gives the protein CASSPRLAGPSSYNEQFF. The chain couples TRBV18 to TRBJ2-1; 11 bases are shared with TRBD2. There are 18 residues in the CDR3. V was pared by 3 bases and J by 0 bases, with 7 bases of the junction left unmatched. Germline assignment: CDR1 KGHSH and CDR2 LQKENI.